The 24 T cell receptor beta chains given below trace back to one sample, sequenced in a study of cytomegalovirus exposure and HLA in healthy donors listed by TCRdb under 2017. Library construction relied on the immunoSEQ multiplex PCR assay. The multiplex PCR relied on a mix of 60 forward primers for TCR Vbeta segments and 13 reverse primers for TCR Jbeta segments. Held by TCRdb, this immuneACCESS table contains in-frame sequences only and omits some clones. Under half of the omission traces to an unresolved V gene where checked; the cause of the rest is unknown. In all, the sample holds around 160,000 clones, and 70% to 85% of those were seen once. The ten largest clones represent 1.4% to 1.5% of the sample. The sequenced sample consisted of PBMCs. These TCRs come from a male donor in good health and CMV-seronegative.

The V call is TRBV5-1, the J call TRBJ2-3; TRBD2 aligns across 8 bases. Unmatched junction bases numbered 10, after V lost 4 bases and J lost 6 bases. This CDR3 has 15 residues. Germline V gives CDR1 SGHRS, CDR2 YFSETQ. The CDR3 protein is CASSPYPGGGDTQYF. In DNA form, the CDR3 reads TGCGCCAGCAGCCCCTACCCGGGGGGGGGTGATACGCAGTATTTT.

With regard to this clone: The sample contains more than one DNA sequence encoding this CDR3. This chain joins TRBV7-2 and TRBJ1-1; tentative D call: TRBD1 (5 bases). Germline V CDR1 and CDR2: SGHTA, FQGNSA. V lost 3 bases, J lost 1 base, and 6 bases lay in between. CDR3 length: 13 residues. DNA for the CDR3: TGTGCCAGCAGCTTGCAGGGGAACACTGAAGCTTTCTTT. Its protein is CASSLQGNTEAFF.

V usage is TRBV6-5 and J usage is TRBJ2-5; 8 nucleotides match TRBD2. The CDR3 loop spans 15 amino acids. The ends lost 6 bases at V and 7 bases at J; junction bases unmatched: 13. Germline CDR1 and CDR2: MNHEY and SVGAGI. The CDR3 loop reads CASSRSGSGVGTQYF. CDR3 DNA: TGTGCCAGCAGCCGCAGCGGGAGCGGGGTAGGGACCCAGTACTTC.

This chain connects TRBV19 to TRBJ1-5, with D tentatively TRBD1 (5 bases). Trimming shortened V by 3 bases and J by 14 bases, and 20 bases separated the two germline ends. The CDR3 totals 14 residues. Germline V lookup: CDR1 LNHDA, CDR2 SQIVND (reference sequence). CDR3 nucleotides: TGTGCCAGTAGTATGACTTCGGCGGGGCAGGGCGAGCATTTT. Residues: CASSMTSAGQGEHF.

This clone is a singleton in its sample. The chain joins TRBV5-1 to TRBJ2-3; 11 bases are shared with TRBD2. The CDR3 covers 16 residues. With V trimmed by 5 bases and J by 2 bases, 7 bases remained unmatched. The germline CDR1 and CDR2 sequences are SGHRS and YFSETQ. The CDR3 coding sequence is TGCGCCAGCAGGGGAGGGACTAGCGGACTCACAGATACGCAGTATTTT. This translates into CASRGGTSGLTDTQYF.

This chain connects TRBV30 to TRBJ2-1; possibly TRBD2 for D (6 bases). This CDR3 contains 16 residues. V was pared by 1 base and J by 0 bases, with 13 bases between. Looked up from germline, CDR1 is GTSNPN and CDR2 is SVGIG (reference sequence). CDR3 loop: CAWSAPGLNSYNEQFF. The CDR3 bases are TGTGCCTGGAGTGCACCGGGACTCAACTCCTACAATGAGCAGTTCTTC.

CDR3 sequence reads: CASSPGTANTEAFF. The CDR3 nucleotides read TGTGCCAGCAGCCCCGGGACAGCGAACACTGAAGCTTTCTTT. This chain connects TRBV7-2 to TRBJ1-1, with 7 nucleotides matching TRBD1. The germline gives CDR1 SGHTA, CDR2 FQGNSA. After removal of 5 bases from V and 1 base from J, the junction contained 4 bases not matched to a gene. This CDR3 is built from 14 residues.

This clone appeared a few times. The chain uses TRBV7-3 and TRBJ2-3; 12 nucleotides agree with TRBD2. The trim removed 6 bases at V and 6 bases at J, leaving 7 bases unmatched. In germline, CDR1 is SGHTA, CDR2 FQGTGA. The CDR3 has 15 residues. CDR3 sequence: CASSPLAGGADTQYF. CDR3 nucleotide sequence: TGTGCCAGCAGTCCACTAGCGGGAGGCGCGGATACGCAGTATTTT.

The V call is TRBV9, the J call TRBJ1-1; tentatively, D is TRBD1 (5 bases). The CDR3 length is 13 residues. The germline V and J ends were trimmed by 4 bases and 5 bases, with 12 bases remaining between them. Germline V lookup: CDR1 SGDLS, CDR2 YYNGEE. The CDR3 loop is CASSYSPGTEAFF. In DNA, the CDR3 is TGTGCCAGCAGCTATTCTCCAGGGACTGAAGCTTTCTTT.

J is TRBJ1-5 and V is TRBV4-3, with 7 bases that match TRBD1. The length of the CDR3 is 15 residues. Looked up from germline, CDR1 is LGHNA and CDR2 is YSLEER. The trim removed 0 bases at V and 6 bases at J, leaving 5 bases unmatched. The CDR3 nucleotides read TGCGCCAGCAGCCAAGAATGGAGGGGGCGTCAGCCCCAGCATTTT. Protein sequence: CASSQEWRGRQPQHF.

Turning to this clone: One junction end does not reproduce the germline sequence, and a read error may be involved. This sequence joins TRBV7-7 and TRBJ2-3, with unresolved D. This CDR3 comprises 14 residues. From germline, CDR1 is SSHAT and CDR2 FNYEAQ (reference sequence). The DNA for the CDR3 is TGTGCTAGCAGCTTTTTATTTCTTCCAGATACGCAGTATTTT. It is translated as CASSFLFLPDTQYF.

The J gene is TRBJ2-1, the V gene TRBV28; the match to TRBD2 covers 8 bases. The CDR3 spans 12 residues. V dropped 5 bases and J dropped 8; count of bases not matched to a gene: 2. The germline CDR1 and CDR2 sequences are MDHEN and SYDVKM. The CDR3 DNA follows: TGTGCCAGCAGTCGGACTAGCTATGAGCAGTTCTTC. Amino acid sequence: CASSRTSYEQFF.

A remark on this clone: Other DNA variants within this sample encode the same CDR3. V is TRBV4-1 and J is TRBJ2-7; TRBD1 is a possible D gene (5 bases). Looked up from germline, CDR1 is MGHRA and CDR2 is YSYEKL. The V end lost 1 base, the J end lost 4 bases, and 5 bases lay between the germline ends. This CDR3 has 12 amino acids. The CDR3 coding sequence is TGCGCCAGCAGCCAAGCAGGGTACGAGCAGTACTTC. Encoded protein: CASSQAGYEQYF.

The CDR3 is CASSMGTGVSSTEAFF. DNA for the CDR3: TGCGCCAGCAGCATGGGGACAGGGGTTTCGAGCACTGAAGCTTTCTTT. The chain recombines TRBV5-1 with TRBJ1-1; 10 bases are shared with TRBD1. With V trimmed by 4 bases and J by 4 bases, 10 bases remained unmatched. Germline V lookup: CDR1 SGHRS, CDR2 YFSETQ. The CDR3 sequence is 16 residues long. Full variable domain (outside the CDR3, taken from reference TRBV5-1 and TRBJ1-1): KAGVTQTPRYLIKTRGQQVTLSCSPISGHRSVSWYQQTPGQGLQFLFEYFSETQRNKGNFPGRFSGRQFSNSRSEMNVSTLELGDSALYLCASSMGTGVSSTEAFFGQGTRLTVV.

The genes are TRBV19 and TRBJ1-5, with 7 bases identical to TRBD1. Per germline, CDR1 LNHDA and CDR2 SQIVND (reference sequence). With V trimmed by 6 bases and J by 1 base, 6 bases remained unmatched. CDR3 size: 15 residues. CDR3 loop: CASRLDRASNQPQHF. CDR3 DNA sequence: TGTGCCAGTAGACTAGACAGGGCAAGCAATCAGCCCCAGCATTTT.

CDR3 in amino acids: CASSLPGMNTEAFF. CDR3 nucleotides: TGTGCCAGCAGCCTACCGGGGATGAACACTGAAGCTTTCTTT. V is TRBV6-6 and J is TRBJ1-1; D is unclear. The length of the CDR3 is 14 residues. Trimming took off 6 bases at V and 0 bases at J, with 11 bases between the two ends. Germline values: CDR1 MNHNY, CDR2 SVGAGI (reference sequence).

This rearrangement joins TRBV11-3 to TRBJ1-1; tentatively, D is TRBD1 (6 bases). V was cut by 2 bases and J by 4 bases, with 8 bases left in between. From germline, CDR1 is SGHNT and CDR2 YENEEA. The CDR3 runs to 13 residues. CDR3 region: CASSLQGSTEAFF. As DNA, the CDR3 is TGTGCCAGCAGCTTACAGGGGAGCACTGAAGCTTTCTTT.

J is TRBJ2-3 and V is TRBV6-6; 11 bases are shared with TRBD2. CDR1 and CDR2 from the germline V gene are MNHNY and SVGAGI (reference sequence). Losses at the gene ends were 7 bases for V and 1 base for J; bases not matched to a gene: 4. CDR3 length: 15 amino acids. The CDR3 DNA follows: TGTGCCAGCACCCCGACTAGCGGGGGCACAGATACGCAGTATTTT. Its protein is CASTPTSGGTDTQYF.

The rearrangement joins TRBV7-3 to TRBJ2-1; D call uncertain. Deletions cut 0 bases from V and 5 bases from J, with 17 bases between. CDR1 is SGHTA and CDR2 is FQGTGA in the germline V gene. The CDR3 loop spans 17 amino acids. The CDR3 reads CASSLTAPGLSHNEQFF. The DNA for the CDR3 is TGTGCCAGCAGCTTAACGGCGCCAGGCCTCTCGCACAATGAGCAGTTCTTC.

The genes are TRBV5-4 and TRBJ2-7; D might be TRBD2 (6 bases). The germline gives CDR1 SGHNT, CDR2 YYREEE (reference sequence). V shed 0 bases and J shed 4 bases, with 8 bases lying between them. The CDR3 has 13 residues. Written as DNA, the CDR3 is TGTGCCAGCAGCTTGGAGACTAGGTACGAGCAGTACTTC. Translating it yields CASSLETRYEQYF.

V is TRBV6-6 and J is TRBJ1-3; 7 positions match TRBD1. V was clipped by 4 bases and J by 0 bases; unmatched bases: 6. The CDR3 is made up of 16 amino acids. CDR1 is MNHNY, CDR2 SVGAGI, per germline (reference sequence). The CDR3 region is CASSFRTGPSGNTIYF. CDR3 DNA sequence: TGTGCCAGCAGTTTCAGGACAGGACCCTCTGGAAACACCATATATTTT.

This clone was found a few times. The chain joins TRBV7-9 to TRBJ2-7; weak D call: TRBD1 (7 bases). This CDR3 region has 14 residues. Trimming took 1 base from V and 6 from J, leaving 13 bases between them. Germline V gene sequence: CDR1 SEHNR, CDR2 FQNEAQ (reference sequence). CDR3 protein: CASSLGGGGSEQYF. In DNA form, the CDR3 reads TGTGCCAGCAGCTTAGGAGGAGGGGGCTCCGAGCAGTACTTC. Using reference TRBV7-9 and TRBJ2-7 for the parts outside the CDR3, the full variable domain is DTGVSQNPRHKITKRGQNVTFRCDPISEHNRLYWYRQTLGQGPEFLTYFQNEAQLEKSRLLSDRFSAERPKGSFSTLEIQRTEQGDSAMYLCASSLGGGGSEQYFGPGTRLTVT.

The chain recombines TRBV4-3 with TRBJ1-2; perhaps TRBD1 as D (6 bases). This CDR3 region has 14 residues. The germline gives CDR1 LGHNA, CDR2 YSLEER. V lost 0 bases, J lost 4 bases, and 9 bases lay in between. CDR3 coding DNA: TGCGCCAGCAGCCAAGAAAAGGGGGTCTATGGCTACACCTTC. This codes for CASSQEKGVYGYTF.

The V gene is TRBV6-5, the J gene TRBJ2-5, with TRBD2 identical over 8 bases. The germline gives CDR1 MNHEY, CDR2 SVGAGI. The CDR3 has 13 residues. With V trimmed by 6 bases and J by 4 bases, 4 bases remained unmatched. The CDR3 is CASRRAGAETQYF. The CDR3 DNA is TGTGCCAGCAGAAGAGCGGGAGCAGAGACCCAGTACTTC.